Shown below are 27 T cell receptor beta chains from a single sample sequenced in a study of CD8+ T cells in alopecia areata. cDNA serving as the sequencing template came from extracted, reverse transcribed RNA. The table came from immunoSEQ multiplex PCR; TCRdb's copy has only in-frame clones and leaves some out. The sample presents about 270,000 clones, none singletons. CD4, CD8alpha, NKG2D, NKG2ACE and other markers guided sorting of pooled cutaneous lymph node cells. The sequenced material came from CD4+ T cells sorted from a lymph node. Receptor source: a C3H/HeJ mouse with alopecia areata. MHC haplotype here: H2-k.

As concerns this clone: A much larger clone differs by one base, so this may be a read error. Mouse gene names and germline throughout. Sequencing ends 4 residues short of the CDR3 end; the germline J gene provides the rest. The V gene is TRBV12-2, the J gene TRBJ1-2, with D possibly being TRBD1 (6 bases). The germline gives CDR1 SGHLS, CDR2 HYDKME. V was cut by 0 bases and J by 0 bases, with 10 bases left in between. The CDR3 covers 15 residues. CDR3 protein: CASSLSGTTNSDYTF. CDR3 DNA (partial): TGTGCCAGCTCTCTCTCCGGGACAACAAACTCC.

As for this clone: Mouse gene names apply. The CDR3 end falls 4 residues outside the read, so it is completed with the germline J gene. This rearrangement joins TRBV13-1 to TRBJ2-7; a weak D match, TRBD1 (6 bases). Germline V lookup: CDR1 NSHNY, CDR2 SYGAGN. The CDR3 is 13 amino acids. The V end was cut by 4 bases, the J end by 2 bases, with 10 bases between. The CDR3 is CASSRDNPYEQYF. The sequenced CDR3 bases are TGTGCCAGCAGTAGGGACAACCCCTAT.

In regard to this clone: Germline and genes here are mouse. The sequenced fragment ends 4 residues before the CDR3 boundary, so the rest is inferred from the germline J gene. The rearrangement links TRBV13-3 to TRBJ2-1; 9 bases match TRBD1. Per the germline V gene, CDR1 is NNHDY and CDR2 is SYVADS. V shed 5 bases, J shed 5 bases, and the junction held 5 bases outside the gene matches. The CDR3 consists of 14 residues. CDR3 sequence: CASSHRDRDAEQFF. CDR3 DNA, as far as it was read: TGTGCCAGCAGCCACCGGGACAGGGATGCT.

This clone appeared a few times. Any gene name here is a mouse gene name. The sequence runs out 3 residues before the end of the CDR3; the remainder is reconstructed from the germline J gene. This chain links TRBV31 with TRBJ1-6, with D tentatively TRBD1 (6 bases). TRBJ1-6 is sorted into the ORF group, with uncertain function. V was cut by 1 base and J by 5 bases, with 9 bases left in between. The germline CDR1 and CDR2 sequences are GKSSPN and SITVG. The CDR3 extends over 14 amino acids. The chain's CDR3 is CAWSRGTNNSPLYF. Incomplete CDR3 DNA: TGTGCCTGGAGTCGGGGGACAAATAATTCGCCC.

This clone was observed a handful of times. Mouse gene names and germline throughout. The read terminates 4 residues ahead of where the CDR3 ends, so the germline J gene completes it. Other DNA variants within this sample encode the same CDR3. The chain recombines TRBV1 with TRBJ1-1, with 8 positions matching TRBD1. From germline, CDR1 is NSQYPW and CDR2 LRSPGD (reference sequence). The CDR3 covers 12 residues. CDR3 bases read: TGCACCTGCAGTGCGGACAGGGAA. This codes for CTCSADRE. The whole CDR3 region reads CTCSADREEVFF.

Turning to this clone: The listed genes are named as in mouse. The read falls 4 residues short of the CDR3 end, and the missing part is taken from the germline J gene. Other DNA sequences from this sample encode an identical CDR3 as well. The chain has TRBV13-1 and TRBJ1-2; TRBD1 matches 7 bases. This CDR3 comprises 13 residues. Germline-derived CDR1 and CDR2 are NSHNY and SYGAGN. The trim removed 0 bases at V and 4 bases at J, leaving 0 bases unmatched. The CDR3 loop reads CASSDGTGSDYTF. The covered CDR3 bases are TGTGCCAGCAGTGATGGGACAGGCTCC.

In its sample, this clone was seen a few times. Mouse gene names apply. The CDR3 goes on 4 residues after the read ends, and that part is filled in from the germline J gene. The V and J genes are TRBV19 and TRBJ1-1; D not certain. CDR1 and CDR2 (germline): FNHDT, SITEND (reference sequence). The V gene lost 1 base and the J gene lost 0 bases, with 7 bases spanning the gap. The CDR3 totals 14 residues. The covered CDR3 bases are TGTGCCAGCAGTATAATGGGGAAGAACACA. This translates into CASSIMGKNT. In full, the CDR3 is CASSIMGKNTEVFF.

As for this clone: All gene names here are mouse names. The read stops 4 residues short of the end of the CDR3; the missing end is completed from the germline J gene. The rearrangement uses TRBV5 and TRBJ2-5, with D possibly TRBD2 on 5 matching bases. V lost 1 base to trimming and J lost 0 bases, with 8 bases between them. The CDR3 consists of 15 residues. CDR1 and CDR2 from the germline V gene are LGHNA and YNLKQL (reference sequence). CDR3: CASSQGTSNQDTQYF. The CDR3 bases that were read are TGTGCCAGCAGCCAAGGGACTTCTAACCAAGAC.

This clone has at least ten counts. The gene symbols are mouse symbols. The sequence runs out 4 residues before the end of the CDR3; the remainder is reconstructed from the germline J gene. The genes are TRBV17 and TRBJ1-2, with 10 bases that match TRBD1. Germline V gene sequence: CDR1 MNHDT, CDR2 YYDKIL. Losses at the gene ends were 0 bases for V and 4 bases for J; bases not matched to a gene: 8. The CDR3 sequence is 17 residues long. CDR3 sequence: CASSRDEDRGCGSDYTF. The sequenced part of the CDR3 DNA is TGTGCTAGCAGTAGAGATGAGGACAGGGGGTGTGGCTCC.

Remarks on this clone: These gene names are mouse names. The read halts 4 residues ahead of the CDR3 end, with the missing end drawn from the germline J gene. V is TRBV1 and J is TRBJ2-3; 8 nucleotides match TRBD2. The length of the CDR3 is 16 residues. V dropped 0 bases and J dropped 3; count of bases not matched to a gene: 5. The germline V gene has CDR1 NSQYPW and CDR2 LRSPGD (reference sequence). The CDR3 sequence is CTCSAESGGRAETLYF. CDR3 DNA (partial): TGCACCTGCAGTGCAGAATCGGGGGGGCGGGCAGAA.

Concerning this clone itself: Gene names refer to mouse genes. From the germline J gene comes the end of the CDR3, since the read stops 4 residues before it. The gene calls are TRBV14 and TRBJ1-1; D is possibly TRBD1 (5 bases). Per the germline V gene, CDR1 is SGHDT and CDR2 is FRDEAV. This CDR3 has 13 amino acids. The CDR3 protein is CASSLGREAEVFF. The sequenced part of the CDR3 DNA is TGTGCCAGCAGTTTGGGCAGGGAGGCA.

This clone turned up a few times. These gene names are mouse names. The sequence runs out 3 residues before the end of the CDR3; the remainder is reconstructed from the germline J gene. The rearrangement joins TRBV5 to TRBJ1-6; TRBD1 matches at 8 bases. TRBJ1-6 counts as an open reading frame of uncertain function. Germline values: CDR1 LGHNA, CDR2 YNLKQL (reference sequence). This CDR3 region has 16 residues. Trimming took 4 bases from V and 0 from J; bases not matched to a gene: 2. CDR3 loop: CASSRGQGSYNSPLYF. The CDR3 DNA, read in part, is TGTGCCAGCAGCCGAGGACAGGGTTCCTATAATTCGCCC.

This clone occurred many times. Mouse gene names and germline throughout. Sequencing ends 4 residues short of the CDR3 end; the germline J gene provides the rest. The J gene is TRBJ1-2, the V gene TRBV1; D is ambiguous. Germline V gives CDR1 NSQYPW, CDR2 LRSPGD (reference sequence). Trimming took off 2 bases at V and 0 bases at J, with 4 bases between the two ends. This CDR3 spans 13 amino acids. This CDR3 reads CTCSAMANSDYTF. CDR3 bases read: TGCACCTGCAGTGCAATGGCAAACTCC.

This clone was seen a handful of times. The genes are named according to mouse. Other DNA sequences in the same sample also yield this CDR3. The CDR3 sequence: CASSQDAGGANTGQLYF. CDR3 DNA (partial): TGTGCCAGCAGCCAAGACGCAGGGGGCGCGAACACCGGG. The rearrangement links TRBV5 to TRBJ2-2, with TRBD1 matching 8 bases. The sequenced fragment ends 4 residues before the CDR3 boundary, so the rest is inferred from the germline J gene. CDR1 is LGHNA, CDR2 YNLKQL, per germline (reference sequence). The CDR3 is 17 amino acids. Unmatched junction bases numbered 5, after V lost 0 bases and J lost 2 bases.

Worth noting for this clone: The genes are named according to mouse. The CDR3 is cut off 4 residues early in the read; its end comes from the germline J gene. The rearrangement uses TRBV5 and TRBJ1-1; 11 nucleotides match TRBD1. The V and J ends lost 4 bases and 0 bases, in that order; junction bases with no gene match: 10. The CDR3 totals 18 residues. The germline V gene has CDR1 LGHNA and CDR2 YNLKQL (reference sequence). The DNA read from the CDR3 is TGTGCCAGCAGCCGAAAGCCTGGGACAGGGGGGTCAAACACA. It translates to CASSRKPGTGGSNT. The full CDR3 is CASSRKPGTGGSNTEVFF.

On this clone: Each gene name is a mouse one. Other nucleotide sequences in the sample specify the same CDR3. Partial CDR3 DNA: TGTGCCAGCAGTGAACAGGGGACAGAA. Translation gives CASSEQGTE. The CDR3 in full is CASSEQGTETLYF. The chain combines TRBV13-1 with TRBJ2-3, with TRBD1 identical over 7 bases. The CDR3 goes on 4 residues after the read ends, and that part is filled in from the germline J gene. J lost 4 bases, V lost 2 bases, and 1 base had no gene match. The length of the CDR3 is 13 residues. Germline assignment: CDR1 NSHNY and CDR2 SYGAGN.

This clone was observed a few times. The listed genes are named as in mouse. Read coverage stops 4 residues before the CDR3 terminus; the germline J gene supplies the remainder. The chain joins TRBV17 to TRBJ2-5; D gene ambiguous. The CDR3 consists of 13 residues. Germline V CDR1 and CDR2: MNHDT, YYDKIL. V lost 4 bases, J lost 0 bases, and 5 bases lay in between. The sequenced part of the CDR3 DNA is TGTGCTAGCAGTACAGTTAACCAAGAC. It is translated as CASSTVNQD. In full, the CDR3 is CASSTVNQDTQYF.

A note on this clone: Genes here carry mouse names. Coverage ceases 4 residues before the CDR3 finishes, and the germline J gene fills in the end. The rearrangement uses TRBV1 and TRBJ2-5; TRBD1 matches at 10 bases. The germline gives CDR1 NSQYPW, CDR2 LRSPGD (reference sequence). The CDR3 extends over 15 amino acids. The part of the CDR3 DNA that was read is TGCACCTGCAGTGCAATGGGACAGGGGCGAGAC. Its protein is CTCSAMGQGRD. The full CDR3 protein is CTCSAMGQGRDTQYF.

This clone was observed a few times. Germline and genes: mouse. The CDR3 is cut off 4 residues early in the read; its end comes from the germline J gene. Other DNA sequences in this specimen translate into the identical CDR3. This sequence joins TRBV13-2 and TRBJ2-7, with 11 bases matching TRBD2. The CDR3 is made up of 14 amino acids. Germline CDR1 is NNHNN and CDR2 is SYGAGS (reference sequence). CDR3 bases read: TGTGCCAGCGGTGACCGACTGGGGGGGTAT. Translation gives CASGDRLGGY. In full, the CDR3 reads CASGDRLGGYEQYF.

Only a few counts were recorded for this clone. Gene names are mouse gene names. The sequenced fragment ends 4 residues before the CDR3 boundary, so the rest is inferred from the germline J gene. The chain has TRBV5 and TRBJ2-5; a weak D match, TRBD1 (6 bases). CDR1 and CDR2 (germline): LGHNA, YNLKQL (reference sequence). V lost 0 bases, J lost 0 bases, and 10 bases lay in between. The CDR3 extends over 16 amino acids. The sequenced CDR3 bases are TGTGCCAGCAGCCAAGAACCAGGGGTTAACCAAGAC. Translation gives CASSQEPGVNQD. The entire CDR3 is CASSQEPGVNQDTQYF.

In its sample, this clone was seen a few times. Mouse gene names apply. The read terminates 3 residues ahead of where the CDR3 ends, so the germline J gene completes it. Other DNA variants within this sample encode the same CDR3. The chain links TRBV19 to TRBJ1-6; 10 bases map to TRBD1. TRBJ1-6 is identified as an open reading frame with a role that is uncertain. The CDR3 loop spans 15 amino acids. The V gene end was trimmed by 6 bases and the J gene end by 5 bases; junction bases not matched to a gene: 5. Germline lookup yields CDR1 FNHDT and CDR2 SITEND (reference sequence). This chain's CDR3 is CASTSGTGDNSPLYF. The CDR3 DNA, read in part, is TGTGCCAGCACCTCTGGGACAGGGGATAATTCGCCC.

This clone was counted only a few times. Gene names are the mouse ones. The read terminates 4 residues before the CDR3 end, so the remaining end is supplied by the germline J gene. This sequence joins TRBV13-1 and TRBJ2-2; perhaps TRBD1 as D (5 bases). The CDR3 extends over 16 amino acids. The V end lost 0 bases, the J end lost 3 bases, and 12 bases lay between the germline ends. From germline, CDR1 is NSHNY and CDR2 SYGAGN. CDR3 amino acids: CASSDARREHTGQLYF. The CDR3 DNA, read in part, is TGTGCCAGCAGTGATGCCCGCAGGGAGCACACCGGG.

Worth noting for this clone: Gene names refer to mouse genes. CDR3 amino acids: CASGDPGTGSGQDTQYF. CDR3 DNA (partial): TGTGCCAGCGGTGACCCCGGGACTGGGTCTGGCCAAGAC. The chain is built from TRBV13-2 and TRBJ2-5; 9 bases align to TRBD2. The CDR3 end lies 4 residues beyond the end of the read and is filled in from the germline J gene. The CDR3 has 17 amino acids. CDR1 NNHNN and CDR2 SYGAGS come from the germline V gene (reference sequence). V lost 2 bases, J lost 2 bases, and 9 bases stayed unmatched.

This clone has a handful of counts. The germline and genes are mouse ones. The CDR3 protein is CASSQEGRGTDTEVFF. CDR3 DNA (partial): TGTGCCAGCAGCCAAGAAGGAAGGGGGACAGACACA. The V call is TRBV5, the J call TRBJ1-1, with 7 bases fitting TRBD1. The read halts 4 residues ahead of the CDR3 end, with the missing end drawn from the germline J gene. The length of the CDR3 is 16 residues. Germline lookup yields CDR1 LGHNA and CDR2 YNLKQL (reference sequence). V lost 0 bases and J lost 3; bases outside the gene matches: 7.

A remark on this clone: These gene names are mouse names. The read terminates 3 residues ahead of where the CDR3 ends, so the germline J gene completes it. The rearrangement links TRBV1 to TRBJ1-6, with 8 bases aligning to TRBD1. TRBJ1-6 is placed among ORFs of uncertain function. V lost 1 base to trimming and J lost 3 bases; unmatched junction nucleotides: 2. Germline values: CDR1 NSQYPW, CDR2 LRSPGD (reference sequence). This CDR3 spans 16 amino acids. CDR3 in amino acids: CTCSAAGGVYNSPLYF. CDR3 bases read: TGCACCTGCAGTGCAGCAGGGGGCGTCTATAATTCGCCC.

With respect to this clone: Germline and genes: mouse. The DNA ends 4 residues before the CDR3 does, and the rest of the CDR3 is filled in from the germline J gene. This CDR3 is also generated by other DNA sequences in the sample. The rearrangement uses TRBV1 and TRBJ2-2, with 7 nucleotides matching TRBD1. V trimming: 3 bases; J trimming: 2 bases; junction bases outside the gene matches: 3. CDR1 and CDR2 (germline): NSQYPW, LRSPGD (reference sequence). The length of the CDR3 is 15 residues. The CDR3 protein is CTCSAATGNTGQLYF. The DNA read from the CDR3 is TGCACCTGCAGTGCCGCGACAGGGAACACCGGG.

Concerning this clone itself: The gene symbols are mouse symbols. CDR3 DNA, as far as it was read: TGTGCCTGGAGTCTCCCGGGACAGACA. It is translated as CAWSLPGQT. Given in full, the CDR3 is CAWSLPGQTEVFF. J is TRBJ1-1 and V is TRBV31, with TRBD1 matching over 7 bases. Read data end 4 residues before the CDR3 end; the end is taken from the germline J gene. Germline-derived CDR1 and CDR2 are GKSSPN and SITVG. This CDR3 comprises 13 residues.